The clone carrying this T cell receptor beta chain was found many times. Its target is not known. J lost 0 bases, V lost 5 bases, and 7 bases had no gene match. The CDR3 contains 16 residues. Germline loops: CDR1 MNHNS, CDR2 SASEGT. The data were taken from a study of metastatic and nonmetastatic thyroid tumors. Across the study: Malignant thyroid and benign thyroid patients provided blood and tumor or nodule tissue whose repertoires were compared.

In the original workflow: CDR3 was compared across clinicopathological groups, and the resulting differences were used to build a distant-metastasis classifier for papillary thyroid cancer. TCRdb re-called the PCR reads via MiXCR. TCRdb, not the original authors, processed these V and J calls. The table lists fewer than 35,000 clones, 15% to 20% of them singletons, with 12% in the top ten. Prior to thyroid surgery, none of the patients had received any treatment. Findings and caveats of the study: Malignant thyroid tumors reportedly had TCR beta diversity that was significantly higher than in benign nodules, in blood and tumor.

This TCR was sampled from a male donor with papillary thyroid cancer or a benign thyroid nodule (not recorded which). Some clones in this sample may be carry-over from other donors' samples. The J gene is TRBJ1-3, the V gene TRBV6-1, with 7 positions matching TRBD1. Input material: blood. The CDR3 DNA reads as TGTGCCAGCAGTCTCCAGGGGGAAGCCTCTGGAAACACCATATATTTT. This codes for CASSLQGEASGNTIYF.